Shown below are 24 T cell receptor beta chains from a single sample sequenced in a study of T cell responses to AZD1222 COVID-19 vaccine. Here immunoSEQ multiplex PCR was the method, and the copy in TCRdb shows in-frame clones only, minus some. The table shows about 14,000 clones, with about 84% occurring only once. The source material was peripheral blood, sampled 28 days after the second AZD1222 dose. Every receptor here comes from an adult who received the AZD1222 COVID-19 vaccine.

The chain combines TRBV15 with TRBJ2-3, with 9 bases aligning to TRBD2. V was clipped by 1 base and J by 6 bases; unmatched bases: 14. This CDR3 spans 18 amino acids. Germline CDR1 LNHNV, CDR2 YYDKDF (reference sequence). The chain's CDR3 is CATSRVGLGLAKADTQYF. CDR3 sequence (DNA): TGTGCCACCAGCAGAGTGGGTTTGGGACTAGCAAAGGCGGATACGCAGTATTTT.

This chain uses TRBV6-6 with TRBJ1-6; no reliable D call. This CDR3 is 13 amino acids long. V was trimmed by 4 bases and J by 7 bases, leaving 8 bases between them. CDR1 and CDR2 (germline): MNHNY, SVGAGI (reference sequence). The CDR3 bases are TGTGCCAGCAGTTCGGGATGGAATTCACCCCTCCACTTT. This codes for CASSSGWNSPLHF.

V and J are TRBV2 and TRBJ1-2, with a weak D call TRBD1 (6 bases). The CDR3 loop spans 14 amino acids. The germline V gene encodes CDR1 SNHLY and CDR2 FYNNEI. Trimming shortened V by 7 bases and J by 3 bases, and 15 bases separated the two germline ends. This CDR3 is CASTPGASYYGYTF. CDR3 DNA sequence: TGTGCCAGCACCCCAGGGGCTAGCTACTATGGCTACACCTTC.

To note about this clone: A read error may produce the germline difference seen at one junction end. This chain joins TRBV7-9 and TRBJ2-7, with 11 bases identical to TRBD1. CDR3 size: 18 residues. Germline CDR1 SEHNR, CDR2 FQNEAQ (reference sequence). The chain's CDR3 is CASSVARPGQGVSYEQYF. CDR3 nucleotide sequence: TGTGCCAGCAGCGTAGCCCGACCGGGACAGGGGGTCTCGTACGAGCAGTACTTC.

The V and J genes are TRBV6-2 or TRBV6-3 and TRBJ1-5; possibly TRBD1 for D (6 bases). Germline V lookup: CDR1 MNHEY, CDR2 SVGEGT. V lost 5 bases and J lost 6, with 11 bases in between. The CDR3 is 13 residues long. The CDR3 here is CASSKGGLQPQHF. The CDR3 nucleotides are TGTGCCAGCAGTAAAGGGGGGCTTCAGCCCCAGCATTTT.

The genes are TRBV6-5 and TRBJ1-1; tentatively, D is TRBD1 (5 bases). Germline CDR1 is MNHEY and CDR2 is SVGAGI. CDR3 length: 13 amino acids. Trimming stripped 8 bases from V and 1 base from J, with 11 bases between. The CDR3 nucleotides are TGTGCCAGCGGGAGGACACCGAACACTGAAGCTTTCTTT. Residues: CASGRTPNTEAFF.

This clone occurred a few times. The chain couples TRBV19 to TRBJ1-5; maybe TRBD1 (5 bases). Per germline, CDR1 LNHDA and CDR2 SQIVND (reference sequence). The CDR3 sequence is 14 residues long. V was shortened by 5 bases and J by 7 bases, with 15 bases between the two germline ends. The CDR3 region is CASSRGPGYQPQHF. The CDR3 DNA sequence: TGTGCCAGTAGTCGCGGGCCAGGGTACCAGCCCCAGCATTTT.

The V and J genes are TRBV4-1 and TRBJ1-2; D might be TRBD1 (5 bases). CDR3 length equals 18 residues. Trimming took off 2 bases at V and 1 base at J, with 20 bases between the two ends. Per germline, CDR1 MGHRA and CDR2 YSYEKL. The CDR3 is CASSQKLGTGGFNYGYTF. The CDR3 region has the DNA TGCGCCAGCAGCCAAAAGTTAGGAACAGGAGGCTTTAACTATGGCTACACCTTC.

This clone was detected only once. V gene TRBV7-9 combines with J gene TRBJ2-7; D may be TRBD2 (6 bases). The CDR3 has 18 amino acids. CDR1 is SEHNR and CDR2 is FQNEAQ in the germline V gene (reference sequence). V was shortened by 1 base and J by 5 bases, with 24 bases between the two germline ends. CDR3 in amino acids: CASSLGVYVSEGRDEQYF. CDR3 coding DNA: TGTGCCAGCAGCTTAGGGGTTTATGTTTCGGAGGGGCGCGACGAGCAGTACTTC.

The chain is built from TRBV9 and TRBJ2-6; D perhaps matches TRBD2 (7 bases). Trimming removed 3 bases at V and 1 base at J, with 23 bases between. The CDR3 loop spans 20 amino acids. Germline CDR1 reads SGDLS; CDR2 reads YYNGEE. DNA of the CDR3: TGTGCCAGCAGCGCGAATCCACTAGCGCTAAGGGGGTCTGGGGCCAACGTCCTGACTTTC. Its translation is CASSANPLALRGSGANVLTF.

The V and J genes are TRBV3-1 (or the pseudogene TRBV3-2) and TRBJ1-1; D not certain. Germline values: CDR1 LGHDT, CDR2 YNNKEL (reference sequence). CDR3 size: 14 residues. Between the trimmed V and J ends, which lost 0 bases and 2 bases, there was a span of 7 bases. CDR3 coding DNA: TGTGCCAGCAGCCAAGATATGGTCAACACTGAAGCTTTCTTT. It specifies CASSQDMVNTEAFF.

This chain joins TRBV11-1 and TRBJ2-2; D might be TRBD1 (6 bases). Trimming took off 5 bases at V and 4 bases at J, with 11 bases between the two ends. This CDR3 is built from 14 residues. Germline-derived CDR1 and CDR2 are SGHAT and FQDESV (reference sequence). This chain's CDR3 is CASSRTESTGELFF. Written as DNA, the CDR3 is TGTGCCAGCAGCCGGACAGAGTCCACCGGGGAGCTGTTTTTT. The full variable domain, rest sourced from reference TRBV11-1 and TRBJ2-2, is EAEVAQSPRYKITEKSQAVAFWCDPISGHATLYWYRQILGQGPELLVQFQDESVVDDSQLPKDRFSAERLKGVDSTLKIQPAELGDSAMYLCASSRTESTGELFFGEGSRLTVL.

This chain connects TRBV7-3 to TRBJ1-2; D might be TRBD1 (5 bases). The CDR3 loop spans 14 amino acids. The germline V gene has CDR1 SGHTA and CDR2 FQGTGA. V was pared by 5 bases and J by 6 bases, with 16 bases between. CDR3 sequence: CASSPGLGEDGYTF. CDR3 in DNA: TGTGCCAGCAGCCCTGGCTTGGGGGAGGATGGCTACACCTTC.

The J gene is TRBJ1-4, the V gene TRBV2; D uncertain. Trimming removed 7 bases at V and 4 bases at J, with 7 bases between. The CDR3 runs to 12 residues. CDR1 SNHLY and CDR2 FYNNEI come from the germline V gene. In DNA form, the CDR3 reads TGTGCCAGCAAGAGCGATAATGAAAAACTGTTTTTT. The encoded protein is CASKSDNEKLFF.

In DNA, the CDR3 is TGTGCCAGCAGCCTAGCGGGGGGCCAGAACACCGGGGAGCTGTTTTTT. Translation gives CASSLAGGQNTGELFF. V is TRBV3-1 (or the pseudogene TRBV3-2) and J is TRBJ2-2; 10 bases agree with TRBD2. This CDR3 comprises 16 residues. V shed 4 bases, J shed 1 base, and the junction held 3 bases outside the gene matches. Per the germline V gene, CDR1 is LGHDT and CDR2 is YNNKEL (reference sequence).

This clone has just one count. The chain uses TRBV19 and TRBJ2-1; 13 bases fit TRBD2. Germline CDR1 reads LNHDA; CDR2 reads SQIVND (reference sequence). CDR3 length equals 14 residues. Germline trimming cut 6 bases from V and 7 bases from J; bases unmatched to any gene: 3. CDR3 loop: CASRLTSGRNEQFF. The CDR3 coding sequence is TGTGCCAGTAGATTGACTAGCGGGAGGAATGAGCAGTTCTTC. The whole variable domain, filled in from reference TRBV19 and TRBJ2-1, reads DGGITQSPKYLFRKEGQNVTLSCEQNLNHDAMYWYRQDPGQGLRLIYYSQIVNDFQKGDIAEGYSVSREKKESFPLTVTSAQKNPTAFYLCASRLTSGRNEQFFGPGTRLTVL.

The gene calls are TRBV7-8 and TRBJ2-3; no clear D gene. V was trimmed by 1 base and J by 5 bases, leaving 4 bases between them. The germline gives CDR1 SGHVS, CDR2 FQNEAQ. This CDR3 spans 12 amino acids. The CDR3 is CASSLDRDTQYF. Written as DNA, the CDR3 is TGTGCCAGCAGCTTAGATAGAGATACGCAGTATTTT.

This clone was seen only once. V is TRBV5-1 and J is TRBJ2-3, with 14 nucleotides matching TRBD2. Trimming took 0 bases from V and 6 from J; bases not matched to a gene: 3. The CDR3 has 16 residues. The germline gives CDR1 SGHRS, CDR2 YFSETQ. CDR3 in DNA: TGCGCCAGCAGCTTGGAGGGACTAGCGGGAGTGGATACGCAGTATTTT. Amino acid sequence: CASSLEGLAGVDTQYF.

The J gene is TRBJ2-3, the V gene TRBV13; 9 positions match TRBD2. The J segment lost 0 bases and the V segment lost 0 bases, leaving 16 bases of the junction unmatched. CDR3 size: 21 residues. From germline, CDR1 is PRHDT and CDR2 FYEKMQ (reference sequence). CDR3 sequence: CASSLGPYTASGEISTDTQYF. The DNA of the CDR3 is TGTGCCAGCAGCTTAGGTCCCTATACGGCTAGCGGGGAGATTAGCACAGATACGCAGTATTTT.

The gene calls are TRBV3-1 (or the pseudogene TRBV3-2) and TRBJ1-1, with TRBD1 matching over 8 bases. Unmatched junction bases numbered 3, after V lost 2 bases and J lost 7 bases. This CDR3 has 13 amino acids. Germline V CDR1 and CDR2: LGHDT, YNNKEL (reference sequence). CDR3 in amino acids: CASSQSGTGEAFF. In nucleotides, the CDR3 is TGTGCCAGCAGCCAATCCGGGACAGGTGAAGCTTTCTTT.

The rearrangement links TRBV3-1 (or the pseudogene TRBV3-2) to TRBJ1-1, with no clear D. V lost 0 bases, J lost 11 bases, and 10 bases lay in between. This CDR3 spans 12 amino acids. Germline loops: CDR1 LGHDT, CDR2 YNNKEL (reference sequence). CDR3 in DNA: TGTGCCAGCAGCCAAGAAAGGTACTCCGCTTTCTTT. Its protein is CASSQERYSAFF.

This chain's CDR3 is CASSNMAQETQYF. Written as DNA, the CDR3 is TGTGCCAGCAGCAACATGGCCCAAGAGACCCAGTACTTC. The V and J genes are TRBV7-3 and TRBJ2-5; D unresolved. Germline lookup yields CDR1 SGHTA and CDR2 FQGTGA. This CDR3 has 13 residues. V was cut by 5 bases and J by 1 base, with 8 bases left in between.

CDR3: CSVPLSGGTETQYF. The CDR3 bases are TGCAGCGTCCCACTGTCAGGGGGGACAGAGACCCAGTACTTC. The chain employs TRBV29-1 and TRBJ2-5; D might be TRBD1 (7 bases). V was clipped by 6 bases and J by 4 bases, with 18 bases between them. CDR1 SQVTM and CDR2 ANQGSEA come from the germline V gene. The CDR3 has 14 residues.

J is TRBJ1-2 and V is TRBV30; TRBD1 matches 8 bases. With V trimmed by 0 bases and J by 7 bases, 4 bases remained unmatched. The CDR3 loop spans 13 amino acids. CDR1 GTSNPN and CDR2 SVGIG come from the germline V gene (reference sequence). This CDR3 reads CAWSVQGASGYTF. The CDR3 nucleotides are TGTGCCTGGAGTGTTCAGGGGGCGTCTGGCTACACCTTC.